What follows are 14 T cell receptor beta chains derived from one specimen sequenced in a study of T cells in Graves' hyperthyroidism and ophthalmopathy. Researchers amplified the TCR beta CDR3 regions from RNA transcripts. The HTBI primer set served for first-round RT-PCR of the TCR CDR3. TCRdb analysed the multiplex PCR reads with MiXCR anew, one entry per CDR3 protein. The sample has 600,000 to 900,000 distinct CDR3 sequences; roughly 15% are singletons. The source material was blood. These receptors originate from a young man with Graves' hyperthyroidism.

Ten or more counts support this clonotype. The chain joins TRBV7-8 to TRBJ2-1; a weak D match, TRBD2 (6 bases). This CDR3 has 11 amino acids. Looked up from germline, CDR1 is SGHVS and CDR2 is FQNEAQ. The ends were cut back, 5 bases at V and 9 bases at J, with 8 bases in the middle. The CDR3 region has the DNA TGTGCCAGCAGCCGACTAGTTGAGCAGTTCTTC. It codes for CASSRLVEQFF.

This clonotype was counted a single time. The genes are TRBV9 and TRBJ2-7; 7 bases are a match to TRBD2. In germline, CDR1 is SGDLS, CDR2 YYNGEE. The length of the CDR3 is 15 residues. Trimming took 0 bases from V and 1 from J; bases not matched to a gene: 4. CDR3 DNA sequence: TGTGCCAGCAGCGTAGGGCTAGCGGAATCCTACGAGCAGTACTTC. This codes for CASSVGLAESYEQYF.

This clonotype was counted only a few times. V and J are TRBV2 and TRBJ1-4, with 9 positions matching TRBD1. The CDR3 is 15 residues long. Trimming took 5 bases from V and 8 from J; bases not matched to a gene: 9. From germline, CDR1 is SNHLY and CDR2 FYNNEI. This CDR3 is CASSTQGALGEKLFF. DNA for the CDR3: TGTGCCAGCAGTACACAGGGGGCCCTTGGGGAAAAACTGTTTTTT.

This rearrangement joins TRBV28 to TRBJ2-3, with D tentatively TRBD1 (6 bases). Trimming left V 5 bases short and J 0 bases short, with 12 bases between. The CDR3 extends over 15 amino acids. Germline V gene sequence: CDR1 MDHEN, CDR2 SYDVKM. The CDR3: CASSPQGLSTDTQYF. The CDR3, as DNA: TGTGCCAGCAGTCCACAGGGTCTTAGCACAGATACGCAGTATTTT.

This clonotype was counted only a few times. J is TRBJ2-5 and V is TRBV9; 14 positions agree with TRBD2. CDR3 length: 16 amino acids. Germline trimming cut 3 bases from V and 4 bases from J; bases unmatched to any gene: 5. CDR1 and CDR2 (germline): SGDLS, YYNGEE. Here the CDR3 DNA reads TGTGCCAGCAGCGCAGGACTAGCGGGAGGAGGAGAGACCCAGTACTTC. This codes for CASSAGLAGGGETQYF.

The table lists this clonotype with a few counts. V usage is TRBV12-3 or TRBV12-4 and J usage is TRBJ1-1; D perhaps matches TRBD1 (5 bases). Between the trimmed V and J ends, which lost 5 bases and 1 base, there was a span of 14 bases. CDR3 length: 15 amino acids. The CDR3 bases are TGTGCCAGCAGTGGGGCCGGTTTCAGGAACACTGAAGCTTTCTTT. Its translation: CASSGAGFRNTEAFF.

The chain uses TRBV19 and TRBJ2-1; 9 bases map to TRBD2. V dropped 1 base and J dropped 2; count of bases not matched to a gene: 6. Germline CDR1 and CDR2: LNHDA and SQIVND (reference sequence). The CDR3 loop spans 17 amino acids. The CDR3, as DNA: TGTGCCAGTAGTATAGGAGTCGCGGGAGGGGCCTACAATGAGCAGTTCTTC. It encodes CASSIGVAGGAYNEQFF.

This clonotype was observed a handful of times. The V and J genes are TRBV28 and TRBJ2-7, with 10 bases lining up with TRBD1. The CDR3 has 15 amino acids. Trimming took 4 bases from V and 8 from J; bases not matched to a gene: 11. Germline values: CDR1 MDHEN, CDR2 SYDVKM. CDR3 DNA: TGTGCCAGCAGTTCCACGGGGACAGGGGCCTTGCAGCAGTACTTC. This gives the protein CASSSTGTGALQQYF.

This clonotype was seen just once. The chain has TRBV28 and TRBJ2-3; TRBD2 agrees at 9 bases. The junction had 8 bases not matched to a gene; V was cut back by 10 bases and J by 3 bases. The CDR3 covers 14 residues. In germline, CDR1 is MDHEN, CDR2 SYDVKM. The CDR3 coding sequence is TGTGCCACCACGCTAGCGGGATGGACAGATACGCAGTATTTT. The encoded protein is CATTLAGWTDTQYF. The full variable domain, in which reference TRBV28 and TRBJ2-3 provide the parts outside the CDR3, is DVKVTQSSRYLVKRTGEKVFLECVQDMDHENMFWYRQDPGLGLRLIYFSYDVKMKEKGDIPEGYSVSREKKERFSLILESASTNQTSMYLCATTLAGWTDTQYFGPGTRLTVL.

This clonotype was recorded many times. J is TRBJ2-7 and V is TRBV30, with D perhaps given as TRBD1 or TRBD2 (5 bases each). CDR1 is GTSNPN, CDR2 SVGIG, per germline (reference sequence). V was trimmed by 5 bases and J by 3 bases, leaving 23 bases between them. The CDR3 length is 16 residues. Here the CDR3 DNA reads TGTGCCTGGGAGGGCTGGGGCCAAGGGGACCTCTACGAGCAGTACTTC. Protein sequence: CAWEGWGQGDLYEQYF.

This clonotype was counted once. The chain recombines TRBV20-1 with TRBJ1-5; 9 bases match TRBD1. CDR3 length: 15 amino acids. J was trimmed by 5 bases and V by 4 bases; bases with no gene match: 9. Germline V gene sequence: CDR1 DFQATT, CDR2 SNEGSKA (reference sequence). CDR3 loop: CSATAPGQGDQPQHF. The CDR3 coding sequence is TGCAGTGCTACCGCTCCGGGACAGGGAGATCAGCCCCAGCATTTT.

This clonotype showed up many times. The J gene is TRBJ2-3, the V gene TRBV20-1, with 7 bases lining up with TRBD2. V was pared by 3 bases and J by 5 bases, with 8 bases of the junction left unmatched. CDR3 length: 14 residues. From germline, CDR1 is DFQATT and CDR2 SNEGSKA (reference sequence). CDR3 sequence: CSASPRLAGDTQYF. CDR3 coding DNA: TGCAGTGCTAGCCCTAGACTAGCCGGAGATACGCAGTATTTT.

This clonotype was detected many times. V is TRBV7-3 and J is TRBJ2-1; D assignment may be TRBD1 or TRBD2 (5 bases each). The CDR3 is made up of 16 amino acids. Trimming shortened V by 3 bases and J by 0 bases, and 12 bases separated the two germline ends. The germline gives CDR1 SGHTA, CDR2 FQGTGA. The CDR3 DNA reads TGTGCCAGCAGCTTTGGGGCCGCGGGCTCCTACAATGAGCAGTTCTTC. The encoded protein is CASSFGAAGSYNEQFF.

This clonotype turned up a few times. The rearrangement links TRBV28 to TRBJ2-7; 7 bases are shared with TRBD2. Germline CDR1 MDHEN, CDR2 SYDVKM. The CDR3 sequence is 14 residues long. Unmatched junction bases numbered 11, after V lost 11 bases and J lost 1 base. CDR3 nucleotide sequence: TGTGCCGGGCAGGCTAGCGGAAATTCCTACGAGCAGTACTTC. It specifies CAGQASGNSYEQYF.